What follows is one T cell receptor beta chain and its context. Its specificity is unknown. This sample stems from a study of T-cell memory formation after mild COVID-19. Points from the study as a whole: Chiefly within CM and EM were the contracting CD4+ clones; CD8+ ones were within EMRA.

5'RACE, which relied on constant-segment primers, yielded TCR alpha and TCR beta cDNA libraries carrying sample barcodes and UMIs. TCRdb fed the 5' RACE reads into MiXCR, producing one record per CDR3 protein. The sample includes fewer than 110,000 distinct CDR3 sequences, over 13% of them seen just once. CDR3 size: 15 residues. CDR1 MGHRA and CDR2 YSYEKL come from the germline V gene. This TCR derives from a man younger than 30 who had mild COVID-19 (a few samples of this study predate the infection). Cell type and time point are not known. The sample consisted of PBMCs or a T cell subset sorted from them (not recorded which). This chain connects TRBV4-1 to TRBJ1-5; possible D gene TRBD1, 6 bases. The CDR3 loop reads CVGSHGRGATEPQHF. As DNA, the CDR3 is TGCGTTGGCAGCCATGGGAGGGGGGCCACCGAGCCCCAGCATTTT.